These T cell receptor beta chains were read from a single sample in a study of technical replicates of blood from a handful of donors. Profiling relied on immunoSEQ multiplex PCR, and the TCRdb table lists in-frame clones only, not all of them. The sample consists of fewer than 85,000 clones, 94% of them appearing once. The material sequenced was T cells isolated from PBMCs. The receptors shown here come from a human donor in good health. Both conserved end residues are trimmed from each CDR3. The D gene is left open where the match is weak. Clone size is given for some rows only: seen once, a few or many times, or a class if the clone is expanded.

clone size: NA
V gene: TRBV7-6
D gene: TRBD1
CDR3 protein: ASSLVDRDTGELF

clone size: NA
V gene: TRBV27
D gene: NA
CDR3 protein: ASSFARGNQPQH

clone size: NA
V gene: TRBV19
D gene: TRBD2
CDR3 protein: ASSISRGGGETQY

clone size: NA
V gene: TRBV27
D gene: TRBD2
CDR3 protein: ASSLRLRREGLHNEQF

clone size: NA
V gene: TRBV15
D gene: NA
CDR3 protein: ATSLPNTGELF

clone size: NA
V gene: TRBV18
D gene: NA
CDR3 protein: ASSPRPSGDEQF

clone size: NA
V gene: TRBV11-2
D gene: TRBD1
CDR3 protein: ASTMQGAGGYT

clone size: NA
V gene: TRBV11-3
D gene: NA
CDR3 protein: ASSKTANTEAF

clone size: NA
V gene: TRBV18
D gene: TRBD1
CDR3 protein: ASSFVGTGYEQY

clone size: NA
V gene: TRBV28
D gene: TRBD2
CDR3 protein: ASSPPLAGTGELF

clone size: NA
V gene: TRBV10-3
D gene: NA
CDR3 protein: AISERAEAF

clone size: once
V gene: TRBV7-2
D gene: NA
CDR3 protein: ASSRTDIEPQH

clone size: NA
V gene: TRBV30
D gene: NA
CDR3 protein: AWSRGGGEKLF

clone size: once
V gene: TRBV13
D gene: TRBD1
CDR3 protein: ASSIRDRAYNEQF

clone size: NA
V gene: TRBV10-1
D gene: NA
CDR3 protein: ASSESREYNEQY

clone size: NA
V gene: TRBV21-1
D gene: NA
CDR3 protein: ASGAAGVTDTQY

clone size: NA
V gene: TRBV4-2
D gene: TRBD2
CDR3 protein: ASSQEEGLAGWEQY

clone size: NA
V gene: TRBV4-1
D gene: TRBD1
CDR3 protein: ASSQGTGQGTDTQY

clone size: NA
V gene: TRBV27
D gene: NA
CDR3 protein: ASSSGTDTQY

clone size: NA
V gene: TRBV9
D gene: NA
CDR3 protein: ASSVAPTNAKNIQY

clone size: NA
V gene: TRBV27
D gene: TRBD1
CDR3 protein: ASSPRDSYGYT

clone size: NA
V gene: TRBV7-2
D gene: NA
CDR3 protein: ASSLASRSTDTQY

clone size: NA
V gene: TRBV14
D gene: NA
CDR3 protein: ASSQDLGSQGLNIQY

clone size: NA
V gene: TRBV11-2
D gene: TRBD2
CDR3 protein: ASSMGLAGVEQY

clone size: NA
V gene: TRBV5-6
D gene: NA
CDR3 protein: ASNAQGSQPQH

clone size: NA
V gene: TRBV6-5
D gene: NA
CDR3 protein: ASTSQETQY

clone size: NA
V gene: TRBV9
D gene: TRBD2
CDR3 protein: ASGGVAGAPYNEQF

clone size: NA
V gene: TRBV29-1
D gene: TRBD1
CDR3 protein: SVETPGQGVSDTQY

clone size: NA
V gene: TRBV18
D gene: NA
CDR3 protein: ASSPRQNSNQPQH

clone size: NA
V gene: TRBV19
D gene: TRBD1
CDR3 protein: ASNKGAGNEKLF

clone size: NA
V gene: TRBV7-2
D gene: NA
CDR3 protein: ASSLAPTGEQF

clone size: NA
V gene: TRBV19
D gene: NA
CDR3 protein: ASSSLFSESNQPQH

clone size: NA
V gene: TRBV5-1
D gene: NA
CDR3 protein: ASSLSGNGYT

clone size: NA
V gene: TRBV5-4
D gene: NA
CDR3 protein: ASSGRGGSSYEQY

clone size: NA
V gene: TRBV11-3
D gene: NA
CDR3 protein: ASSLAGVFNEQF

clone size: NA
V gene: TRBV6-1
D gene: NA
CDR3 protein: AGRAGTQQNTEAF

clone size: NA
V gene: TRBV6-5
D gene: NA
CDR3 protein: ASSYSPGTDKF

clone size: NA
V gene: TRBV25-1
D gene: TRBD1
CDR3 protein: ASSEPGQPGYT

clone size: NA
V gene: TRBV2
D gene: TRBD2
CDR3 protein: ASSEGTSGGYAYNEQF

clone size: once
V gene: TRBV11-2
D gene: TRBD1
CDR3 protein: ASSLGQPPHNEQF

clone size: NA
V gene: TRBV11-2
D gene: TRBD2
CDR3 protein: ASGLAGGYEQF

clone size: once
V gene: TRBV28
D gene: TRBD1
CDR3 protein: ASLTGTGTNEKLF

clone size: NA
V gene: TRBV4-1
D gene: TRBD2
CDR3 protein: ASSPLAGVTDTQY

clone size: few
V gene: TRBV7-2
D gene: NA
CDR3 protein: ASSFMNTEAF

clone size: NA
V gene: TRBV30
D gene: NA
CDR3 protein: AAGRGGTEAF

clone size: NA
V gene: TRBV7-8
D gene: TRBD1
CDR3 protein: ASNLDRAGNQPQH

clone size: NA
V gene: TRBV7-3
D gene: NA
CDR3 protein: ASSRISTAYNEQF

clone size: once
V gene: TRBV5-5
D gene: TRBD2
CDR3 protein: ASSFGGDNEQF

clone size: few
V gene: TRBV4-2
D gene: TRBD2
CDR3 protein: ASSTGLAEVQETQY

clone size: NA
V gene: TRBV25-1
D gene: NA
CDR3 protein: ASSDIGQQRDTQY

clone size: NA
V gene: TRBV9
D gene: NA
CDR3 protein: ASSVQGMGEQF

clone size: NA
V gene: TRBV29-1
D gene: NA
CDR3 protein: SARKDSLTDTQY

clone size: NA
V gene: TRBV28
D gene: TRBD1
CDR3 protein: ASSLDRGYYGYT

clone size: NA
V gene: TRBV30
D gene: TRBD2
CDR3 protein: AWRLAGVREQY

clone size: NA
V gene: TRBV14
D gene: NA
CDR3 protein: ASSQDLFEFATSTDTQY